This T cell receptor (beta chain) originates from a study of T-cell reconstitution after alpha-beta-depleted transplantation in children. Study-level results: Reportedly, roughly two months post-transplant, alpha-beta T cells arose from several hundred expanded graft clones. Newly produced T cells mostly provided counts and TCRbeta diversity after one year, as hyperexpanded clones declined. Recipient T cells and thymic progenitors that survived were the source of the high TCRbeta diversity seen at day 60 in some patients.

This CDR3 comprises 15 residues. The V end lost 1 base, the J end lost 4 bases, and 14 bases lay between the germline ends. The germline V gene encodes CDR1 SGHDT and CDR2 YYEEEE. TCRbeta library construction was performed incorporating unique molecular identifiers. In TCRdb, the PCR reads were re-called with MiXCR into one record per CDR3 protein. The table has some 140,000 distinct CDR3 sequences, approximately 8.7% seen once. This clonotype showed up just a few times. What it recognizes is unknown. The chain couples TRBV5-6 to TRBJ1-2, with TRBD1 as a possible D gene (6 bases). The TCR was taken from a girl younger than two who had a stem cell transplant for combined immunodeficiency, so the T cells may come from the graft donor. The sample consisted of PBMCs, mostly from graft donor cells, taken 180 days after TCRalphabeta/CD19-depleted stem cell transplant. As DNA, the CDR3 is TGTGCCAGCAGCTTGTTGGGGGCTGAGGGCTATGGCTACACCTTC. Protein product: CASSLLGAEGYGYTF.